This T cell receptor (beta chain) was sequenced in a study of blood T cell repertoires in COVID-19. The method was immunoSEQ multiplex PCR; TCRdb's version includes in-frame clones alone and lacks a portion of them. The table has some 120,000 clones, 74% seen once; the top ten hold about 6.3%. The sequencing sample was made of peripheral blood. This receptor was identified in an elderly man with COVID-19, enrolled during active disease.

This chain's CDR3 is CASSRNPIRGNQPQHF. The CDR3 coding sequence is TGCGCCAGCAGCCGAAACCCTATCCGGGGAAATCAGCCCCAGCATTTT. The rearrangement joins TRBV23-1 to TRBJ1-5; D remains ambiguous. TRBV23-1 falls under the ORF class, with uncertain function. V lost 6 bases and J 4 bases, leaving 19 bases between the germline ends. This CDR3 spans 16 amino acids.